These T cell receptor beta chains were read from a single sample in a study of beta chain features in type 1 diabetes. Repertoires were generated with immunoSEQ multiplex PCR, while TCRdb's copy carries only in-frame clones and drops some. This table holds under 900,000 clones, roughly 15% found once. Sequencing was carried out using naive CD4+ T cells from blood. Every receptor here comes from a woman aged 18-30 years in good health. The CDR3 runs from the conserved cysteine through the conserved F or W. Each record gives: clone size, V gene, D gene, J gene, CDR3 DNA, CDR3 protein. D genes are given only for firm matches. The size of a clone is reported for some rows only, either as once, few or many, or as a class for expanded clones.

>few|TRBV9|TRBD2|TRBJ2-1
TGTGCCAGCAGCGTAGGCGGGAGGGAAAATGAGCAGTTCTTC
CASSVGGRENEQFF
>.|TRBV6-4|.|TRBJ1-2
TGTGCCAGCAGCCCCGATATCAACCGGGACATCCGCTTTGGCTACACCTTC
CASSPDINRDIRFGYTF
>.|TRBV11-2|TRBD2|TRBJ2-3
TGTGCCAGCAGCCAGGGGCCGGGACTAGCGGGGGAAGATACGCAGTATTTT
CASSQGPGLAGEDTQYF
>few|TRBV6-6|TRBD2|TRBJ2-7
TGTGCCAGCAGTGTGGGACTAGCGCAATCCTACGAGCAGTACTTC
CASSVGLAQSYEQYF
>few|TRBV6-6|.|TRBJ2-1
TGTGCCAGCACCCGTAGGTCCTACAATGAGCAGTTCTTC
CASTRRSYNEQFF
>few|TRBV5-4|.|TRBJ1-4
TGTGCCAGCAGCCACAACAGGGAGGAAAAACTGTTTTTT
CASSHNREEKLFF
>few|TRBV6-5|TRBD1|TRBJ2-1
TGTGCCACCAAAAGGGGACAGTACTACAATGAGCAGTTCTTC
CATKRGQYYNEQFF
>few|TRBV28|TRBD2|TRBJ2-2
TGTGCCAGCAGTTTATGGCGGGAGGGGCACGGGGAGCTGTTTTTT
CASSLWREGHGELFF
>few|TRBV5-1|TRBD2|TRBJ2-1
TGCGCCAGCAGCTTGGCACTAGCGGGAGTGGGTGAGCAGTTCTTC
CASSLALAGVGEQFF
>.|TRBV7-9|TRBD2|TRBJ2-1
TGTGCCAGCAGCTCGAGACTAGCTATCGGTAATGAGCAGTTCTTC
CASSSRLAIGNEQFF
>.|TRBV19|.|TRBJ2-5
TGTGCCAGTAGTATGCAGTCAGGGCGGGGAGAGACCCAGTACTTC
CASSMQSGRGETQYF
>.|TRBV15|.|TRBJ2-7
TGTGCCACCAGCAAATACAGGAGCTCCTACGAGCAGTACTTC
CATSKYRSSYEQYF
>.|TRBV7-8|.|TRBJ2-1
TGTGCCAGCAGCTCTAAGTGGCCTTCCTACAATGAGCAGTTCTTC
CASSSKWPSYNEQFF
>few|TRBV6-1|.|TRBJ2-7
TGTGCCAGCAGTTTGACTCTTTCCTACGAGCAGTACTTC
CASSLTLSYEQYF
>few|TRBV7-2|TRBD2|TRBJ2-7
TGTGCCAGCAGCTATATTCCGGGACTAGCGATCTACGAGCAGTACTTC
CASSYIPGLAIYEQYF
>.|TRBV20-1|.|TRBJ2-3
TGCAGTGCTAGACGTGGGGATACGCAGTATTTT
CSARRGDTQYF
>few|TRBV9|.|TRBJ2-3
TGTGCCAGCAGCGTGAACAGTTACGACACAGATACGCAGTATTTT
CASSVNSYDTDTQYF
>.|TRBV18|TRBD2|TRBJ2-5
TGTGCCAGCTCAGCTCCGGGACTACTTGGAGAGACCCAGTACTTC
CASSAPGLLGETQYF
>few|TRBV28|TRBD2|TRBJ2-1
TGTGCCAGCAGTTTCCGGACTAGGGCCCTCGATGAGCAGTTCTTC
CASSFRTRALDEQFF
>few|TRBV7-8|TRBD1|TRBJ1-3
TGTGCCAGCAGCTCGGGACAGGATGGAAACACCATATATTTT
CASSSGQDGNTIYF
>few|TRBV6-6|.|TRBJ2-1
TGTGCCTCAGGCGGGGCCTACAATGAGCAGTTCTTC
CASGGAYNEQFF
>few|TRBV18|.|TRBJ2-1
TGTGCCAGCTCACCAGTGAGGGGTCATGAGCAGTTCTTC
CASSPVRGHEQFF
>.|TRBV25-1|TRBD1|TRBJ1-1
TGTGCCAACCCCTTAACTCAGGGGGGGTCGGACGAAGCTTTCTTT
CANPLTQGGSDEAFF
>few|TRBV7-2|TRBD2|TRBJ2-7
TGTGCCAGCAGCTTAAGACTAGCGGGGGACTACGAGCAGTACTTC
CASSLRLAGDYEQYF
>few|TRBV7-8|.|TRBJ2-3
TGTGCCAGCAGCTTAAGCGGGACAGCAAGCAGAGATACGCAGTATTTT
CASSLSGTASRDTQYF
>many|TRBV15|.|TRBJ2-1
TGTGCCACCTCTATGGGGGGACCCTACAATGAGCAGTTCTTC
CATSMGGPYNEQFF
>.|TRBV29-1|.|TRBJ2-3
TGCAGCGTTGCTACCCTCCCCGCGGTGGGTACGCAGTATTTT
CSVATLPAVGTQYF
>few|TRBV7-8|TRBD2|TRBJ2-5
TGTGCCAGCAGCTTAGTAGCGGGAGGGCCCCAGACCCAGTACTTC
CASSLVAGGPQTQYF
>many|TRBV10-3|.|TRBJ2-4
TGTGCCATCAGTGAGGGACCTATGAACATTCAGTACTTC
CAISEGPMNIQYF
>.|TRBV7-2|TRBD2|TRBJ2-7
TGTGCCAGCAGCTTAGACCGCGGGAGGGCGACCTACGAGCAGTACTTC
CASSLDRGRATYEQYF
>few|TRBV11-3|.|TRBJ2-3
TGTGCCAGCAGCTTAAGAGCTCCAGATACGCAGTATTTT
CASSLRAPDTQYF
>.|TRBV7-3|.|TRBJ2-1
TGTGCCAGCAGCCCACAGGAGCGGGCGAACAATGAGCAGTTCTTC
CASSPQERANNEQFF
>.|TRBV19|TRBD2|TRBJ2-1
TGTGCCAGTCGATTTAGGGAGGGAGGTCCCCAGCAGTTCTTC
CASRFREGGPQQFF
>.|TRBV14|.|TRBJ1-4
TGTGCCAGCAGCCAAGATAGCCTGACGATAAATGAAAAACTGTTTTTT
CASSQDSLTINEKLFF
>.|TRBV13|TRBD2|TRBJ2-7
TGTGCCAGCAGCGCGTCCCTAGCGGTAGGAGGGGCCTTCTCCTACGAGCAGTACTTC
CASSASLAVGGAFSYEQYF
>.|TRBV5-4|.|TRBJ2-5
TGTGCCAGCAGCTTCGCGCACCAAGAGACCCAGTACTTC
CASSFAHQETQYF
>.|TRBV2|.|TRBJ2-1
TGTGCCAGCACCGGGCAACTAAAAGGCGAGCAGTTCTTC
CASTGQLKGEQFF
>.|TRBV7-2|.|TRBJ2-7
TGTGCCAGCAGCTTAGGCTCCTACGAGCAGTACTTC
CASSLGSYEQYF
>few|TRBV18|.|TRBJ2-2
TGTGCCAGCTCGCGTTTGAGTCCCGGGGAGCTGTTTTTT
CASSRLSPGELFF
>.|TRBV5-4|.|TRBJ2-2
TGTGCCAGCACCCCTTCATCGGGAGTTTACACCGGGGAGCTGTTTTTT
CASTPSSGVYTGELFF
>.|TRBV9|.|TRBJ1-1
TGTGCCAGCAGCGTAGGGTCTAGGAACACTGAAGCTTTCTTT
CASSVGSRNTEAFF
>.|TRBV28|.|TRBJ2-7
TGTGCCAGCAGTCGGGGCCCCTACGAGCAGTACTTC
CASSRGPYEQYF
>.|TRBV4-3|.|TRBJ2-1
TGCGCCAGCAGCTCCCAAGCCGCCAGTTACAATGAGCAGTTCTTC
CASSSQAASYNEQFF
>.|TRBV4-3|.|TRBJ1-5
TGCGCCAGCAGCCAAGGTGATGGGCCCCAGCATTTT
CASSQGDGPQHF
>few|TRBV9|TRBD2|TRBJ2-7
TGTGCCAGCAGCGCAGCGGGAGGTGCCTACGAGCAGTACTTC
CASSAAGGAYEQYF
>many|TRBV10-3|TRBD2|TRBJ2-1
TGTGCCATCAGGCTAGCGGGAGAGGATGAGCAGTTCTTC
CAIRLAGEDEQFF